The T cell receptor beta chain under discussion was sequenced for a study of early T cells in non-severe SARS-CoV-2 infection. Looking at the study overall: Sequencing of unsorted whole blood was done on bulk RNA, leaving chains unpaired.

Attached unique molecular identifiers marked individual cDNA molecules. TCRdb fed the 5' RACE reads into MiXCR, producing one record per CDR3 protein. In the table there are under 30,000 distinct CDR3 sequences, about 4.5% of which are singletons. Findings of the study overall: Sequences matched to VDJdb favored anti-spike CD8 responses, while private and CD4 specificities were missed.

This clonotype has just a few counts. The antigen is unknown. Sequenced material: whole blood. The TCR was taken from an adult who was a healthcare worker with PCR-confirmed SARS-CoV-2 infection or an uninfected control (not recorded which).

CDR3 region: CASSLIGGIQETQYF. In DNA, the CDR3 is TGCGCCAGCAGCTTGATCGGCGGGATTCAAGAGACCCAGTACTTC. V gene TRBV5-1 combines with J gene TRBJ2-5; D is perhaps TRBD2 (6 bases). Trimming cost V 1 base and J 2 bases, with 12 bases left between them. Germline assignment: CDR1 SGHRS and CDR2 YFSETQ. The CDR3 loop spans 15 amino acids.